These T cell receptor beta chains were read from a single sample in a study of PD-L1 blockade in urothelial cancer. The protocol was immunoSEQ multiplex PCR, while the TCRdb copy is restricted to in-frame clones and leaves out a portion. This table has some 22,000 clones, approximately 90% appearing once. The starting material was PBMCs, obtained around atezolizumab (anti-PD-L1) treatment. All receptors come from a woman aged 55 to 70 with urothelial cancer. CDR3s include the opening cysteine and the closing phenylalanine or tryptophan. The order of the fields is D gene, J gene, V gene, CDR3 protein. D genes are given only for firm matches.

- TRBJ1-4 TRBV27 CASRKTGFEKLFF
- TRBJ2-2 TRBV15 CATSRDSLVGTGELFF
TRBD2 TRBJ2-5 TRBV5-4 CASSSAGEGTQYF
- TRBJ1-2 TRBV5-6 CASSPMGGGAGYTF
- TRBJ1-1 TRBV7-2 CASRRQTGMNTEAFF
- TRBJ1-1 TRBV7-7 CASSLGQGTEAFF
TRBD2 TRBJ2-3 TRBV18 CASSSRTSGTADTQYF
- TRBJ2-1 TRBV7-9 CASSPEGAGGNEQFF
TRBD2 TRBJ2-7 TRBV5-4 CASSLAGLAGHEQYF
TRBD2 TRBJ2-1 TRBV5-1 CASSLGRTSGGPRLNEQFF
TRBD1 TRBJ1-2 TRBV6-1 CASSEMTGRNYGYTF
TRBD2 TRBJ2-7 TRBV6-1 CASKGGGYEQYF
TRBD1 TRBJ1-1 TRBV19 CASTGTGEAFF
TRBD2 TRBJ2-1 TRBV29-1 CSVRGGSGGNNEQFF
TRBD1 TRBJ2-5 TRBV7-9 CASSSIIRTGWETQYF
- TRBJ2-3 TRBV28 CASGGQITTDTQYF
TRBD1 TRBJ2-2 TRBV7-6 CASSLLLFTGDPGGELFF